This TCR beta chain stems from a study of T cell responses to AZD1222 COVID-19 vaccine. Overall study findings and caveats: Only a handful of AZD1222 recipients were seropositive at baseline. Reportedly, close to half of spike-specific TCRs are directed against unmutated variant regions. Clonal diversity was possibly underestimated, and the donors were mostly white British, with more females. When two AZD1222 doses had been given, Spike-specific TCR breadth and depth rose.

About this clone itself: Its antigen is undetermined.

Sequenced by immunoSEQ multiplex PCR; TCRdb stores in-frame clones only, minus some. The sample records some 150,000 clones, 88% being singletons. Germline V lookup: CDR1 ENHRY, CDR2 SYGVKD. Trimming took 10 bases from V and 0 from J, leaving 13 bases between them. The CDR3 extends over 14 amino acids. This rearrangement joins TRBV10-3 to TRBJ1-3; the D is unclear. Source: peripheral blood, taken on day 0 of AZD1222 vaccination. This sequence originates from an adult in good health. DNA of the CDR3: TGTGCCACCCAGGACGTTAGCTCTGGAAACACCATATATTTT. Protein sequence: CATQDVSSGNTIYF.